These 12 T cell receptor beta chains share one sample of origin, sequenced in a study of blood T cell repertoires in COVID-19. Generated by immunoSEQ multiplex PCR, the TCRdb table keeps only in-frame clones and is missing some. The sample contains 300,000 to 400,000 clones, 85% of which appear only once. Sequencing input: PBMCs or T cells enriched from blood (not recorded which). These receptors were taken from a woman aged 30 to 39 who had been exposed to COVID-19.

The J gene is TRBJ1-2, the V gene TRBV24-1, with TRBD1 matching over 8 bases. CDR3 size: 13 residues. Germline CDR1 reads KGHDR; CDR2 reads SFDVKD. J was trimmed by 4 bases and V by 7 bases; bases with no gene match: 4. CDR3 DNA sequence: TGTGCCACCAGCGGAGGACAGGGCTATGGCTACACCTTC. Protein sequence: CATSGGQGYGYTF.

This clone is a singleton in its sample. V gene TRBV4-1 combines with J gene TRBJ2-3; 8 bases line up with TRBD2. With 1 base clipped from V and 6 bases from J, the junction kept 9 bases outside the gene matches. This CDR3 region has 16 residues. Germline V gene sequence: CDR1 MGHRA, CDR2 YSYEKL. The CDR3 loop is CASSQVLAGSVDTQYF. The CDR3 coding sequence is TGCGCCAGCAGCCAAGTCTTAGCGGGAAGCGTGGATACGCAGTATTTT.

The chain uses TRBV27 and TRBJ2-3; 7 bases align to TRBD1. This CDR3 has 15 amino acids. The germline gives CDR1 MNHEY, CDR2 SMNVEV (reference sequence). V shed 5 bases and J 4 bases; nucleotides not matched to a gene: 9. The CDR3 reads CASSRNARGSDTQYF. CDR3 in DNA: TGTGCCAGCAGTCGGAACGCCAGGGGGTCAGATACGCAGTATTTT.

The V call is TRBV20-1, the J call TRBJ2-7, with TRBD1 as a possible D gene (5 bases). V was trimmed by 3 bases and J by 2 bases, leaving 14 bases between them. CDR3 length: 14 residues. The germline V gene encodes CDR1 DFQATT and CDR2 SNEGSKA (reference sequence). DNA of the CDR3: TGCAGTGCTAGTGTCTCCAGGGCCACCTACGAGCAGTACTTC. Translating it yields CSASVSRATYEQYF.

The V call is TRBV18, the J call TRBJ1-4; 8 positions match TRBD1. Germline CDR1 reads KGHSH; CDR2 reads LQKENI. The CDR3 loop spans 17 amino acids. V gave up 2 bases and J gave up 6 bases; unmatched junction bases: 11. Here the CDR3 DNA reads TGTGCCAGCTCACCAACCCGCCAGGGGGCGCCCCATGAAAAACTGTTTTTT. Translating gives CASSPTRQGAPHEKLFF. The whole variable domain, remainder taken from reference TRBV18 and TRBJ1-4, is NAGVMQNPRHLVRRRGQEARLRCSPMKGHSHVYWYRQLPEEGLKFMVYLQKENIIDESGMPKERFSAEFPKEGPSILRIQQVVRGDSAAYFCASSPTRQGAPHEKLFFGSGTQLSVL.

The CDR3 sequence is CASEPTGGRGYTF. Here the CDR3 DNA reads TGTGCCAGCGAACCTACAGGGGGCAGGGGCTACACCTTC. The chain employs TRBV12-3 or TRBV12-4 and TRBJ1-2; the match to TRBD1 covers 9 bases. There are 13 residues in the CDR3. V lost 8 bases to trimming and J lost 8 bases; unmatched junction nucleotides: 9.

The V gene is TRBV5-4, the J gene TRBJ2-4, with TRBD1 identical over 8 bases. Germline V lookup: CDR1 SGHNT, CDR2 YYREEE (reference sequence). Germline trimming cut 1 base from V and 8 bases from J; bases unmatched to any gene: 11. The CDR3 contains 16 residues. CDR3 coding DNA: TGTGCCAGCAGCTTGAAGGGTGACAGGGGCTGGGACATTCAGTACTTC. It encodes CASSLKGDRGWDIQYF.

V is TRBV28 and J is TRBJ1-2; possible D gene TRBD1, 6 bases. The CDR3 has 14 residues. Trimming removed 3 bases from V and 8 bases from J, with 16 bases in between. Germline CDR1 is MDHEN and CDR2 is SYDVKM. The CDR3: CASSFSGGQRGYTF. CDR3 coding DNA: TGTGCCAGCAGTTTCTCGGGGGGGCAACGGGGCTACACCTTC.

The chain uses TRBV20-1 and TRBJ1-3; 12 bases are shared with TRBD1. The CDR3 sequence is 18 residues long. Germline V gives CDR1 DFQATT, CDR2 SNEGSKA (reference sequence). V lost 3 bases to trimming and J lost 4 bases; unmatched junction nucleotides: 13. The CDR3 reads CSASPTGTGGLGGNTIYF. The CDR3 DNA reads TGCAGTGCTAGTCCGACCGGGACAGGGGGCCTAGGGGGAAACACCATATATTTT.

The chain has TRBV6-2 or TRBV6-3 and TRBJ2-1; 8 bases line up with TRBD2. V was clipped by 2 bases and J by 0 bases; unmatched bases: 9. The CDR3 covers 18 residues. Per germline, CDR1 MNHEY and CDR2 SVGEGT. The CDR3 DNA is TGTGCCAGCAGTTACAAGATCGGGCGGGGGGTCTCCTACAATGAGCAGTTCTTC. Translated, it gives CASSYKIGRGVSYNEQFF.

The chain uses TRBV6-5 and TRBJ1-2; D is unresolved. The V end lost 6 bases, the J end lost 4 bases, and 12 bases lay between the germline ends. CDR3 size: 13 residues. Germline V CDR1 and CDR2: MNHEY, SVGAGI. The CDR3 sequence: CASRLYSGYGYTF. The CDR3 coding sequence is TGTGCCAGCAGACTATACAGCGGCTATGGCTACACCTTC.

The chain's CDR3 is CASSLSNGFQNTEAFF. Here the CDR3 DNA reads TGTGCCAGCAGTTTATCGAACGGGTTCCAGAACACTGAAGCTTTCTTT. The J gene is TRBJ1-1, the V gene TRBV27; D call uncertain. Per the germline V gene, CDR1 is MNHEY and CDR2 is SMNVEV (reference sequence). Trimming cost V 0 bases and J 1 base, with 12 bases left between them. This CDR3 is 16 amino acids long.